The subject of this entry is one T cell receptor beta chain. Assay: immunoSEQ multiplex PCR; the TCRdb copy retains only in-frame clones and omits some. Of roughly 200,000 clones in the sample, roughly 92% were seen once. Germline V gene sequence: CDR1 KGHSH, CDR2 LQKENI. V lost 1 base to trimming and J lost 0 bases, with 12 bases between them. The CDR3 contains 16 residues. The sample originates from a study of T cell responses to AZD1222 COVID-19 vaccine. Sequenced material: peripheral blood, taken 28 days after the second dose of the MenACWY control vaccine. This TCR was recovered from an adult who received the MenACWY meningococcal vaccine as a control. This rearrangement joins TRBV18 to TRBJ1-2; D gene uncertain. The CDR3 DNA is TGTGCCAGCTCACCACGAGAATCCCAAACTAACTATGGCTACACCTTC. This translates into CASSPRESQTNYGYTF.